This T cell receptor (beta chain) was found in a study of identical twins (dated by TCRdb to 2016 to 2017). Context from the whole study: TCR alpha and beta repertoires from monozygotic twins, unrelated adults of various ages and cord blood were deep-sequenced to test whether fetal clonotypes persist. Replicate twin experiments were performed at different times using different library preparation protocols to rule out contamination. What the research found in general, with its limitations: Compared with coincidental sharing between unrelated individuals, an excess of low generation-probability sequences was observed among out-of-frame TCR alpha sequences shared between twins. Invariant T cells such as MAIT and iNKT could partly confound zero-insertion analyses, though diverse VJ usage argued against this for most clonotypes. A weaker excess of twin sharing was found in beta out-of-frame sequences because the signal-to-noise ratio was lowered by fewer shared sequences. Conclusions relied on cross-sectional statistical analysis, since the same donors could not be followed over many years. In monozygotic twins, out-of-frame TCR alpha sharing was systematically underestimated by recombination models, although the models agreed with sharing between unrelated individuals. Fewer insertions were carried by abundant cord blood beta clonotypes, a similar but weaker trend appeared in young adult naive repertoires, and no such trend appeared in memory repertoires.

Only healthy Caucasian donors were included. Three pairs of female monozygotic twins, all aged roughly 18 to 30 years, made up the twin cohort. Positive isolation kits from Invitrogen were used to isolate CD4+ and CD8+ T cell populations. The library was prepared using 5' RACE. Sequencer: Illumina HiSeq 2000. A universal primer binding site was introduced by template switching, and a unique molecular identifier was present in the final cDNA, enabling accurate counting of TCR cDNA molecules. Specific primers in the conserved constant-segment region were used to synthesize first-strand cDNA for TCR alpha and beta chains. To control for contamination, every cDNA library was double barcoded, receiving both a SMART-Mk sample barcode and Illumina barcodes. TruSeq adapter sequences and Illumina sample barcodes were added in two successive PCR steps. Sequencing of the TCR alpha and beta cDNA libraries was done on the Illumina HiSeq platform using custom primers. As for the original processing: Raw reads were processed with MiGEC to extract unique molecular identifiers, and MiXCR was used to determine CDR3 positions. For each individual, recombination models were inferred using an EM algorithm with the repgenHMM and IGoR tools. Shared clonotypes were analyzed with the tcR package in R, and sharing was normalized by the product of cloneset sizes. To study raw recombination free of thymic and clonal selection effects, out-of-frame nonproductive sequences were analyzed. Through fastp at Q25 and MiXCR, TCRdb rebuilt clones from the public reads, retaining in-frame beta chains. Rows are unified per CDR3 protein, each entry keeping the most common DNA and genes. TCRdb's processing, not the authors' own work, is the source of the V and J calls. The sample records 400,000 to 550,000 distinct CDR3 sequences, approximately 25% of which are singletons. About 2.7% of the sample goes to the ten largest clones.

Comments on this clonotype: Its antigen specificity is not known. The input lacks base qualities; no much larger clone sits a single base away.

The germline V and J ends show losses of 7 bases and 0 bases respectively, and no gene match explains 8 bases of the junction. Reading the germline V gene gives CDR1 MNHNS and CDR2 SASEGT. From its cysteine to its phenylalanine, the CDR3 spans 16 amino acids. The sequence is cut down to CDR3 DNA, 48 bases in frame from base 1. These same records also appear under a second study, on T cells expressing NK-cell markers. The other study reports the following: In sorted CD3+CD56+NKG2C+, CD3+CD56+NKG2C- and CD3+CD56-NKG2C+ T-cell subsets from roughly 8 donors, TCR beta-chain repertoires were profiled. Of the eight sequenced donors, seven were found to be HCMV-seropositive and one was found to be HCMV-seronegative. In several experiments an anti-gammadeltaTCR antibody was added to restrict sorting to alphabetaTCR-expressing T cells. In several donors, the dominant CD3+CD56+NKG2C+ clonotypes ranked among the top 10 CD8+ clonotypes, making up 1.0-7.0% of CD8+ T cells. Those dominant clonotypes were again the most abundant among CD3+CD56-NKG2C+ cells in a few donors, at roughly 28.3-65%. It remained unclear whether the expanded NKG2C-expressing T cell clones were specific for HCMV antigens. The eight sequenced donors were randomly selected healthy volunteers, three men and five women. HCMV serostatus was determined by detecting HCMV-specific IgG in serum with a commercial ELISA kit. MIGEC was used to demultiplex reads and group the reads by UMI, and MiTCR was used to assemble and quantify clonotypes. To exclude erroneous sequences, any TCR cDNA sequence not supported by at least two reads was discarded. The tcR package was used for downstream repertoire analysis, and clonotypes were matched across fractions by CDR3 nucleotide sequence plus V segment. VDJmatch was used to annotate antigen specificity against VDJdb, with one amino acid substitution allowed in CDR3.

The V and J segments used are TRBV6-1 and TRBJ2-2; TRBD2 aligns with 7 central bases. Material: CD4+ T cells sorted from blood. This TCR came from a woman aged 18-29 years in good health. The DNA reads as follows: TGTGCCAGCACTAACGGGGCGGGGGCGAACACCGGGGAGCTGTTTTTT. This is translated as CASTNGAGANTGELFF.